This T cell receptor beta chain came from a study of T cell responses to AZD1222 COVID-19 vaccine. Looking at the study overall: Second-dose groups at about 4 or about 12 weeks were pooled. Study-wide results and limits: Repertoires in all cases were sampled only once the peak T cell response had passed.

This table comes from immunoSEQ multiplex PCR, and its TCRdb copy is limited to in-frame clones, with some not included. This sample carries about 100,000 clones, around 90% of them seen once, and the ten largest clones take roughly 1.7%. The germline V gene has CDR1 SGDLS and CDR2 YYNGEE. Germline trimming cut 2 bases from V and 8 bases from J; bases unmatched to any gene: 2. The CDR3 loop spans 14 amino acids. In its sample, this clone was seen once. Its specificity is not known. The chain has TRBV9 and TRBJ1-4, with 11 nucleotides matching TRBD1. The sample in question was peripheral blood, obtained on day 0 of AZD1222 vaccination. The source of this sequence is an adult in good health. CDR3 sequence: CASSVGQGGEKLFF. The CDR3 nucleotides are TGTGCCAGCAGCGTGGGACAGGGGGGAGAAAAACTGTTTTTT.